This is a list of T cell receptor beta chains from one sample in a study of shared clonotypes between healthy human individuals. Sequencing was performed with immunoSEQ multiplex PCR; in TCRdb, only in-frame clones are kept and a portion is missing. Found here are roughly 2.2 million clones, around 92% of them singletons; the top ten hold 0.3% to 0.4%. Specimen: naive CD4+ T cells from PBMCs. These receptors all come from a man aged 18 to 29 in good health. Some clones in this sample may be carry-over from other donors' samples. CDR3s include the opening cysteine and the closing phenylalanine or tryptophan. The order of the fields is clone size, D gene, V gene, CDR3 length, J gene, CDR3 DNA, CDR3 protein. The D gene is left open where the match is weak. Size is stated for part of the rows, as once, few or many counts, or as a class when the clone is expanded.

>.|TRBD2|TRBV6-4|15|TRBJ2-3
TGTGCCACTAGGACTAGCGGAGGGAGCACAGATACGCAGTATTTT
CATRTSGGSTDTQYF
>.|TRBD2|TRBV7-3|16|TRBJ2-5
TGTGCCAGCAGCTTATTGGGACTAGCGGGAGGAGAGACCCAGTACTTC
CASSLLGLAGGETQYF
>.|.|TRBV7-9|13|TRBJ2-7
TGTGCCAGCAGCTTAGCGGGCGCGTACGAGCAGTACTTC
CASSLAGAYEQYF
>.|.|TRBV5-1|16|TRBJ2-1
TGCGCCAGCAGCTTGGCCAATAGGGCAGTTTACAATGAGCAGTTCTTC
CASSLANRAVYNEQFF
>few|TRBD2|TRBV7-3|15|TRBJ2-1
TGTGCCAGCAATCAACTAGCGGGACGCCGGGATGAGCAGTTCTTC
CASNQLAGRRDEQFF
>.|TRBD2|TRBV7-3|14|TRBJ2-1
TGTGCCAGCAGCTTACTAGCGGGATACAATGAGCAGTTCTTC
CASSLLAGYNEQFF
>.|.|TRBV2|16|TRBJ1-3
TGTGCCAGCTCCGATCTCAGGGTAGGGTCTGGAAACACCATATATTTT
CASSDLRVGSGNTIYF
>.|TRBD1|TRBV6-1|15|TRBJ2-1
TGTGCCAGCAGTGGGCGGGACGTCCGGGACAGGGAGCAGTTCTTC
CASSGRDVRDREQFF
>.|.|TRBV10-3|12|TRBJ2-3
TGTGCCATCAGACAGAGCTCAGATACGCAGTATTTT
CAIRQSSDTQYF
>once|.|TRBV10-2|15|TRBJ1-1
TGCGCCAGCAGTGAGTCGAAACAGAGGAACACTGAAGCTTTCTTT
CASSESKQRNTEAFF
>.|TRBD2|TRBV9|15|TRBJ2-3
TGTGCCAGCAGCGTCTTAGCGGGAGACCCAGATACGCAGTATTTT
CASSVLAGDPDTQYF
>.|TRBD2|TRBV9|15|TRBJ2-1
TGTGCCAGCAGCGTAAGGCTAGCGGGATACAATGAGCAGTTCTTC
CASSVRLAGYNEQFF
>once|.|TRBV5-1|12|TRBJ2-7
TGCGCCAGCAGCTTTGATACCTACGAGCAGTACTTC
CASSFDTYEQYF
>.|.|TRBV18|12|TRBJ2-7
TGTGCCAGCTCACCGGGGGCGCCACGGCAGTACTTC
CASSPGAPRQYF
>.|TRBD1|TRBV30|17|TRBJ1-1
TGTGCCTGGAGTGCCACTCGGACAGGGGGCGGGGGCACTGAAGCTTTCTTT
CAWSATRTGGGGTEAFF
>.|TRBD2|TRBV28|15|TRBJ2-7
TGTGCCACCAAGTGGACTAGCGGGGTCGCCTACGAGCAGTACTTC
CATKWTSGVAYEQYF
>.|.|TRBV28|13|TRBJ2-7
TGTGCCAGCAGTCTGACCGGGACTCGGAAAGAGTACTTC
CASSLTGTRKEYF
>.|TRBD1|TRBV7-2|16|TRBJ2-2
TGTGCCAGCAGCCTAAGACAGGGAACGAACACCGGGGAGCTGTTTTTT
CASSLRQGTNTGELFF
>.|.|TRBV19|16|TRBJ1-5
TGTGCCAGTAGTCCCTGGACGTTTTATAGCAATCAGCCCCAGCATTTT
CASSPWTFYSNQPQHF
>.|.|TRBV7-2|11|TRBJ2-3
TGTGCCAGCAGTAGTGCAGATACGCAGTATTTT
CASSSADTQYF
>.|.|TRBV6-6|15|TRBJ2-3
TGTGCCAGCAGTTACCCCGGCAGGGCGGCTGATACGCAGTATTTT
CASSYPGRAADTQYF
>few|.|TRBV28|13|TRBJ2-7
TGTGCCAGCAGTTTCGGGACCCGGTACGAGCAGTACTTC
CASSFGTRYEQYF
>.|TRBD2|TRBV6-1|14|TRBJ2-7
TGTGCCAGCAGTCTAGCGGGAAGAACCTACGAGCAGTACTTC
CASSLAGRTYEQYF
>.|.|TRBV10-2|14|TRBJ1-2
TGCGCCAGCAGTGACACTACGCAAAACTATGGCTACACCTTC
CASSDTTQNYGYTF